This is a list of T cell receptor beta chains from one sample in a study of CD8 T cells in ankylosing spondylitis. From the 5' RACE reads, TCRdb called clonotypes with MiXCR, one entry per CDR3 protein. The sample records about 800,000 distinct CDR3 sequences, 12% being singletons. The sample consisted of blood, either unsorted or a sorted T cell fraction (not recorded which). These receptors came from a male donor with ankylosing spondylitis. CDR3s include the opening cysteine and the closing phenylalanine or tryptophan.

19 | TRBV4-3 | CASSQDRAGSRYSNQPQHF
16 | TRBV7-2 | CASSLAPRQGAAEQFF
13 | TRBV6-2/TRBV6-3 | CASSYPPYNEQFF
14 | TRBV10-3 | CAISGDIRSYEQYF
16 | TRBV7-2 | CASSFTPTGATGELFF
14 | TRBV12-3/TRBV12-4 | CASSSLLVGETQYF
14 | TRBV12-3/TRBV12-4 | CASSPHRTPYEQYF
12 | TRBV20-1 | CSAEAGRETQYF
15 | TRBV6-2/TRBV6-3 | CASSYRGLSYNEQFF
14 | TRBV20-1 | CSARPVGVGTEAFF
15 | TRBV4-1 | CASSLVGGVGYGYTF
15 | TRBV5-1 | CASSRTGGGYYGYTF
13 | TRBV5-1 | CASSASGTGELFF
13 | TRBV20-1 | CSAPQGGEAEAFF
13 | TRBV20-1 | CSARRWAYNEQFF
13 | TRBV7-8 | CASSFGGADTQYF
15 | TRBV6-4 | CARQNPTGRYQPQHF
14 | TRBV5-1 | CASSQEGQYTEAFF
12 | TRBV27 | CASSPRLYEQYF
13 | TRBV20-1 | CSARYSGSHEQFF
13 | TRBV18 | CASSQTGDYEQYF
12 | TRBV5-1 | CASSLGQIEQFF
15 | TRBV10-3 | CAIRRDGLSNQPQHF
17 | TRBV6-2/TRBV6-3 | CASSSLTGQGLYNEQFF
14 | TRBV11-1 | CASSMGLADNEQFF
12 | TRBV19 | CASSKGGSEQFF
16 | TRBV7-3 | CASSLFGIRQNTEAFF
14 | TRBV18 | CASSPRGGISTQYF
14 | TRBV6-2/TRBV6-3 | CASSATGGHGELFF
13 | TRBV20-1 | CSATGTVGETQYF
15 | TRBV6-1 | CASSEMIANTGELFF
11 | TRBV2 | CASSYSGTKFF
14 | TRBV5-1 | CASSSDRAYSPLHF